Presented here are 19 T cell receptor beta chains from one specimen sequenced in a study of low-dose radiotherapy and immunotherapy resistance in tumors. Noted time point: before trial treatment. TRAV and TRBV primers primed cDNA for both TCRalpha and TCRbeta. It was with a constant-region primer and a V-primer adapter that TCRs were amplified over approximately 18 PCR cycles. MiXCR, applied by TCRdb to the reads, yields one record per CDR3 protein. Among under 95,000 distinct CDR3 sequences listed, roughly a sixth were seen once. The sample consisted of PBMCs, taken before treatment. The receptor set was obtained from a male donor with prostate cancer.

This clonotype showed up many times. The chain is built from TRBV21-1 and TRBJ2-1; the D call in the table, TRBD1, was not verified against the DNA. TRBV21-1 is marked as a pseudogene. The CDR3 covers 12 residues. CDR3 region: CATNQRGDSRFF. The CDR3 coding sequence is TGTGCCACCAACCAGCGGGGGGACAGTCGGTTCTTC.

This clonotype has a count of ten or more. The chain joins TRBV29-1 to TRBJ2-1; the D is unclear. V was clipped by 4 bases and J by 2 bases, with 6 bases between them. This CDR3 contains 12 residues. Germline CDR1 reads SQVTM; CDR2 reads ANQGSEA. The CDR3, as DNA: TGCAGCGTTGGGCCAGCCTACAATGAGCAGTTCTTC. Translation gives CSVGPAYNEQFF.

This clonotype was recorded at least ten times. This sequence joins TRBV6-5 and TRBJ2-1; D tentatively reads TRBD1 or TRBD2 (6 bases each). Trimming removed 4 bases from V and 2 bases from J, with 15 bases in between. Germline-derived CDR1 and CDR2 are MNHEY and SVGAGI. This CDR3 contains 16 residues. CDR3 in DNA: TGTGCCAGCAGTTCCTCGAGGGGGGCCGCCTACAATGAGCAGTTCTTC. Encoded protein: CASSSSRGAAYNEQFF.

This clonotype was counted many times. The rearrangement uses TRBV5-5 and TRBJ2-7, with 7 nucleotides matching TRBD1. Trimming took 1 base from V and 6 from J; bases not matched to a gene: 10. The CDR3 has 15 residues. CDR1 is SGHKS, CDR2 YYEKEE, per germline (reference sequence). The CDR3 region has the DNA TGTGCCAGCAGCTTGACAGGGGCCCCAGCTATCGAGCAGTACTTC. Translation gives CASSLTGAPAIEQYF.

Ten or more counts support this clonotype. This rearrangement joins TRBV14 to TRBJ2-1, with D perhaps matching TRBD2 (5 bases). Germline values: CDR1 SGHDN, CDR2 FVKESK. The CDR3 has 13 amino acids. V was shortened by 2 bases and J by 9 bases, with 11 bases between the two germline ends. This CDR3 is CASSQPGVPEQFF. CDR3 DNA: TGTGCCAGCAGCCAACCCGGGGTCCCTGAGCAGTTCTTC.

With respect to this clonotype: This likely reflects a read error, since a far larger clone is one base away. The chain employs TRBV9 and TRBJ2-7, with TRBD2 identical over 7 bases. V was pared by 3 bases and J by 7 bases, with 10 bases of the junction left unmatched. The CDR3 sequence is 14 residues long. Germline CDR1 reads SGDLS; CDR2 reads YYNGEE. Written as DNA, the CDR3 is TGTGCCAGCAGCGCTGCGGGGACTAACAATGAGCAGTACTTC. It encodes CASSAAGTNNEQYF.

The chain is built from TRBV20-1 and TRBJ1-1, with 8 bases matching TRBD1. The CDR3 is made up of 16 amino acids. The J segment lost 6 bases and the V segment lost 1 base, leaving 13 bases of the junction unmatched. Germline V gives CDR1 DFQATT, CDR2 SNEGSKA (reference sequence). DNA for the CDR3: TGCAGTGCTAGAGCCGCGGACAGGGAAAGAAGCGCTGAAGCTTTCTTT. It translates to CSARAADRERSAEAFF.

This clonotype was seen at least ten times. V and J are TRBV25-1 and TRBJ1-6; D is possibly TRBD1 (6 bases). Germline loops: CDR1 MGHDK, CDR2 SYGVNS. This CDR3 contains 16 residues. V was shortened by 6 bases and J by 3 bases, with 15 bases between the two germline ends. CDR3 sequence: CASSETTGNYNSPLHF. The DNA for the CDR3 is TGTGCCAGCAGCGAGACAACAGGGAACTATAATTCACCCCTCCACTTT.

V is TRBV4-2 and J is TRBJ1-4; D not certain. The CDR3 sequence is 16 residues long. Trimming pared 4 bases from V and 0 bases from J, leaving 12 bases between. In germline, CDR1 is LGHNA, CDR2 YNFKEQ. The CDR3 region has the DNA TGTGCCAGCAGCCGGAGCCAGTCTTCAACTAATGAAAAACTGTTTTTT. It codes for CASSRSQSSTNEKLFF.

In the case of this clonotype: A far bigger clonotype differs at one base, so this is likely a read error. V and J are TRBV3-1 and TRBJ2-7, with 10 bases fitting TRBD2. Unmatched junction bases numbered 12, after V lost 3 bases and J lost 7 bases. Germline values: CDR1 LGHDT, CDR2 YNNKEL (reference sequence). This CDR3 contains 16 residues. Here the CDR3 DNA reads TGTGCCAGCAGCCATTCGCTAGCGGGGGAGTACAATGAGCAGTACTTC. It yields the protein CASSHSLAGEYNEQYF.

Note on this clonotype: A far larger clone is one nucleotide away, so this likely arose from a read error. The rearrangement uses TRBV6-5 and TRBJ2-1; D uncertain. The CDR3 loop spans 11 amino acids. V lost 5 bases, J lost 10 bases, and 9 bases lay in between. Germline assignment: CDR1 MNHEY and CDR2 SVGAGI. CDR3 bases: TGTGCCAGCAGTCGATCACAGGAGCAGTTCTTC. This sequence encodes CASSRSQEQFF.

This clonotype was counted at least ten times. The gene calls are TRBV7-6 and TRBJ2-1, with 8 bases identical to TRBD2. Germline values: CDR1 SGHVS, CDR2 FNYEAQ. V lost 5 bases and J lost 7; bases outside the gene matches: 7. The length of the CDR3 is 14 residues. CDR3 protein: CASSPGTRANEQFF. The CDR3 DNA sequence: TGTGCCAGCAGCCCGGGGACTAGGGCGAATGAGCAGTTCTTC.

This clonotype was counted ten times or more. The chain recombines TRBV29-1 with TRBJ2-4; D unclear. Trimming left V 2 bases short and J 0 bases short, with 11 bases between. Per germline, CDR1 SQVTM and CDR2 ANQGSEA. The CDR3 length is 15 residues. In DNA, the CDR3 is TGCAGCGTTGAAAAGCGTGACCTAGCCAAAAACATTCAGTACTTC. Its translation is CSVEKRDLAKNIQYF.

This clonotype was seen at least ten times. The chain uses TRBV20-1 and TRBJ2-7; 7 nucleotides agree with TRBD1. This CDR3 has 15 residues. CDR1 is DFQATT, CDR2 SNEGSKA, per germline (reference sequence). After removal of 2 bases from V and 0 bases from J, the junction contained 7 bases not matched to a gene. The CDR3: CSARSRDRSSYEQYF. The CDR3 DNA is TGCAGTGCTAGATCCCGGGACAGATCCTCCTACGAGCAGTACTTC.

This clonotype was seen many times. The chain has TRBV20-1 and TRBJ1-1; D ambiguous. Germline loops: CDR1 DFQATT, CDR2 SNEGSKA (reference sequence). The CDR3 length is 13 residues. The V gene lost 2 bases and the J gene lost 9 bases, with 16 bases spanning the gap. The CDR3 DNA reads as TGCAGTGCTAGAAGTCAGCTAACCAACCAAGCTTTCTTT. Translating it yields CSARSQLTNQAFF.

The sample holds many counts of this clonotype. The chain carries TRBV14 and TRBJ1-3; unclear D gene. The ends were cut back, 0 bases at V and 4 bases at J, with 4 bases in the middle. Germline-derived CDR1 and CDR2 are SGHDN and FVKESK. This CDR3 region has 13 residues. Written as DNA, the CDR3 is TGTGCCAGCAGCCAAGATCTCGGAAACACCATATATTTT. Translating gives CASSQDLGNTIYF.

The table lists this clonotype with many counts. The chain is built from TRBV4-1 and TRBJ2-3, with 7 bases lining up with TRBD2. CDR1 is MGHRA, CDR2 YSYEKL, per germline. CDR3 size: 13 residues. The V and J ends lost 5 bases and 4 bases, in that order; junction bases with no gene match: 3. This CDR3 reads CASSSGDSDTQYF. In DNA, the CDR3 is TGCGCCAGCAGCAGCGGGGATTCAGATACGCAGTATTTT.

This clonotype came up a few times. The CDR3 DNA follows: TGTGCCAGCAGCTTAGCGGAGAGCTTGTGGGATGGCTACACCTTC. Translating gives CASSLAESLWDGYTF. This rearrangement joins TRBV7-9 to TRBJ1-2; no definite D call. The CDR3 has 15 residues. V gave up 0 bases and J gave up 6 bases, with 14 bases separating them. Germline V gene sequence: CDR1 SEHNR, CDR2 FQNEAQ (reference sequence). The full variable domain, completed using reference TRBV7-9 and TRBJ1-2, is DTGVSQNPRHKITKRGQNVTFRCDPISEHNRLYWYRQTLGQGPEFLTYFQNEAQLEKSRLLSDRFSAERPKGSFSTLEIQRTEQGDSAMYLCASSLAESLWDGYTFGSGTRLTVV.

This chain connects TRBV19 to TRBJ2-3; weak D call: TRBD2 (5 bases). This CDR3 has 14 residues. Trimming pared 3 bases from V and 4 bases from J, leaving 11 bases between. Germline loops: CDR1 LNHDA, CDR2 SQIVND (reference sequence). The CDR3 loop is CASSIRGRSDTQYF. The CDR3 DNA sequence: TGTGCCAGTAGTATTCGCGGGCGATCAGATACGCAGTATTTT. Full variable domain (remainder filled in from reference TRBV19 and TRBJ2-3): DGGITQSPKYLFRKEGQNVTLSCEQNLNHDAMYWYRQDPGQGLRLIYYSQIVNDFQKGDIAEGYSVSREKKESFPLTVTSAQKNPTAFYLCASSIRGRSDTQYFGPGTRLTVL.